This TCR beta chain came from a study of vaccination effects on CD4 cells after COVID-19. Overall study: The median interval between the second dose and post-vaccine sampling was 72 days. The study, taken as a whole, reports: In healthy vaccinees, only 1 of 255 vaccine-induced clones cross-reacted with common cold coronaviruses.

Profiled with immunoSEQ multiplex PCR; TCRdb holds only in-frame clones, not every one. This sample has fewer than 85,000 clones, with roughly 76% found just once. From germline, CDR1 is KGHDR and CDR2 SFDVKD. This CDR3 has 17 amino acids. Losses at the gene ends were 1 base for V and 3 bases for J; bases not matched to a gene: 5. Worth noting for this clone: Its antigen is not identified.

Peptide-pool stimulation followed by sequencing identified expanded antigen-specific CD4+ clonotypes in the ViraFEST assay. Following culture for nine to ten days, CD4+ T cells were isolated. Every participant took two doses of the BNT162b2 or mRNA-1273 vaccine. The chain joins TRBV24-1 to TRBJ2-6; TRBD2 matches at 7 bases. This sample comprised CD4+ T cells from PBMCs cultured with HCoV-OC43 spike peptides, obtained after COVID-19 vaccination. Subset of the sample: HCoV-OC43 spike overlapping peptide pool stimulation. This receptor was obtained from a human donor who received a COVID-19 vaccine. The CDR3 DNA is TGTGCCACCAGTGATTTATCGGGGGAGGGTGGGGCCAACGTCCTGACTTTC. This codes for CATSDLSGEGGANVLTF.